This TCR beta chain was observed in a study of blood T cells in healthy people across ages. Primed by a sample-barcoded 5' primer and a J-beta primer mix, a second PCR proceeded for about 6 to 11 cycles. TCRdb recomputed calls from the 5' RACE reads with MiXCR, one row per CDR3 protein. Of about 1.1 million distinct CDR3 sequences detected, around two fifths appear once; the ten largest clones hold around 13%. This CDR3 is 14 amino acids long. The V gene lost 3 bases and the J gene lost 4 bases, with 11 bases spanning the gap. CDR1 SGHTA and CDR2 FQGNSA come from the germline V gene. A single count supports this clonotype.

The source material was blood. The rearrangement uses TRBV7-2 and TRBJ2-3; weak D call: TRBD2 (5 bases). This sequence was found in a man aged 18 to 29 in good health. CDR3 DNA sequence: TGTGCCAGCAGCTTTAGGGTAGCGTCAGATACGCAGTATTTT. It encodes CASSFRVASDTQYF.